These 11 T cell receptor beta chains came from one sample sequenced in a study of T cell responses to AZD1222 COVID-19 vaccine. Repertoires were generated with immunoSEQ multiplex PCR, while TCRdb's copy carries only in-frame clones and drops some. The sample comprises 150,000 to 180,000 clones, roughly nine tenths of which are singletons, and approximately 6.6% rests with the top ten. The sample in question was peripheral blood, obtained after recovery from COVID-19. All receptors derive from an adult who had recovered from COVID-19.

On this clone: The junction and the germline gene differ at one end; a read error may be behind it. CDR3 amino acids: CASTILGEGTGELFF. CDR3 nucleotide sequence: TGTGCCAGTACTATATTGGGTGAGGGCACCGGGGAGCTGTTTTTT. J is TRBJ2-2 and V is TRBV19, with D possibly being TRBD2 (5 bases). Germline lookup yields CDR1 LNHDA and CDR2 SQIVND (reference sequence). The CDR3 length is 15 residues.

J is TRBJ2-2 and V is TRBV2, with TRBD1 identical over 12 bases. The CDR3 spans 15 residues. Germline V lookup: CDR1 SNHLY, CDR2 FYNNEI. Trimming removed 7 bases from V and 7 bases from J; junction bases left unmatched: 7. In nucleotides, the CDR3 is TGTGCCAGCAACCCGGGACAGGGGGCTCACGGGGAGCTGTTTTTT. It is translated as CASNPGQGAHGELFF.

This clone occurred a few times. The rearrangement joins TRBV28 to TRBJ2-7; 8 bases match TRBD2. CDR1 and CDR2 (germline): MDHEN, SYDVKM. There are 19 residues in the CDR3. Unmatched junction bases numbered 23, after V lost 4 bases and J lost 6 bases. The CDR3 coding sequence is TGTGCCAGCAGTTCCCCTATGGAAACGGCGGGAGGAGGCGTCGGCGAGCAGTACTTC. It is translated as CASSSPMETAGGGVGEQYF.

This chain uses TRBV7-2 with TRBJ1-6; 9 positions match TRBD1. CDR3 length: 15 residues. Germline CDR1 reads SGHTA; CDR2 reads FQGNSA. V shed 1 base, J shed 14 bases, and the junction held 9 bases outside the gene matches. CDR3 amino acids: CASSLDTGGAWALHF. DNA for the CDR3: TGTGCCAGCAGCTTAGATACAGGGGGCGCCTGGGCCCTCCACTTT.

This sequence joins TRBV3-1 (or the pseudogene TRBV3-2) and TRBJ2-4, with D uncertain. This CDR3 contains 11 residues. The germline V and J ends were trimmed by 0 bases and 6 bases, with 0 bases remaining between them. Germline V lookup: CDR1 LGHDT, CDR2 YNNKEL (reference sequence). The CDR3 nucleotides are TGTGCCAGCAGCCAAGAAAACATTCAGTACTTC. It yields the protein CASSQENIQYF.

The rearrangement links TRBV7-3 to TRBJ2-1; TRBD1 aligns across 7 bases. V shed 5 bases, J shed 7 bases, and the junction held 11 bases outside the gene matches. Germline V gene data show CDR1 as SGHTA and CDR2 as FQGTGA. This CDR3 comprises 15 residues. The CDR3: CASSRGQATLNEQFF. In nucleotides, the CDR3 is TGTGCCAGCAGCCGTGGACAGGCGACCCTAAATGAGCAGTTCTTC.

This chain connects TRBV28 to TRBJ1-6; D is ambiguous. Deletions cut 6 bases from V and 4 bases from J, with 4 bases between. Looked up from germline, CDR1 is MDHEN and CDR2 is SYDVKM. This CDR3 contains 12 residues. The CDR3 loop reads CASRSYNSPLHF. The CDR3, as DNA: TGTGCCAGCAGGTCGTATAATTCACCCCTCCACTTT.

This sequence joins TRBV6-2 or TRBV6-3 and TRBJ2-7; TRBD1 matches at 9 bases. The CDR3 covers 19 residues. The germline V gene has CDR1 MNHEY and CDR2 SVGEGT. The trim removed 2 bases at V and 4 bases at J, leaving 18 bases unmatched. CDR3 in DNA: TGTGCCAGCAGTTACAGGACAGGGGAGTTGCGCGGAGGGCTATACGAGCAGTACTTC. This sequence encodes CASSYRTGELRGGLYEQYF.

The CDR3: CASSQTGPRYNEQFF. The CDR3 bases are TGTGCCAGCAGTCAAACAGGGCCGCGATACAATGAGCAGTTCTTC. The rearrangement links TRBV27 to TRBJ2-1; the D gene is possibly TRBD1 (6 bases). CDR1 and CDR2 from the germline V gene are MNHEY and SMNVEV (reference sequence). Trimming removed 5 bases at V and 4 bases at J, with 15 bases between. This CDR3 comprises 15 residues.

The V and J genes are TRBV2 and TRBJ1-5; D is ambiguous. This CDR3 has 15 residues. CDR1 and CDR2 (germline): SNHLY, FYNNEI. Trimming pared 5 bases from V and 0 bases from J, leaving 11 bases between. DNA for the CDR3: TGTGCCAGCAGTCGAACCATTTATAGCAATCAGCCCCAGCATTTT. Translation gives CASSRTIYSNQPQHF.

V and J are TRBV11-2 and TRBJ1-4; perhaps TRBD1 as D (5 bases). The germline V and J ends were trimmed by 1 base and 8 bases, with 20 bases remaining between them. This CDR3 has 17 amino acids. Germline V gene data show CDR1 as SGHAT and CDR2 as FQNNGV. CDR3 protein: CASSLGGARGTGEKLFF. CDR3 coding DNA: TGTGCCAGCAGCTTAGGAGGGGCTCGAGGAACGGGGGAAAAACTGTTTTTT. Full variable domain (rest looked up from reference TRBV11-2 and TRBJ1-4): EAGVAQSPRYKIIEKRQSVAFWCNPISGHATLYWYQQILGQGPKLLIQFQNNGVVDDSQLPKDRFSAERLKGVDSTLKIQPAKLEDSAVYLCASSLGGARGTGEKLFFGSGTQLSVL.